These T cell receptor beta chains were read from a single sample in a study of cytomegalovirus exposure and HLA in healthy donors. Assay used: immunoSEQ multiplex PCR; TCRdb lists only in-frame clones, some missing. The sample shows some 110,000 clones, over 8% of them seen only once. Sequencing was performed on PBMCs. Source of these receptors: a man aged 25-45 years in good health and CMV-seronegative. Both conserved end residues are part of each CDR3. The D gene is left open where the match is weak. Clone size is stated in some rows and not others, as once, few, many or a class when expanded.

v_gene: TRBV5-1; j_gene: TRBJ1-2; d_gene: TRBD1; abundance: .; CDR3aa: CASTPTGPSGYTF; CDR3nt: TGCGCCAGCACCCCGACAGGGCCCAGTGGCTACACCTTC
v_gene: TRBV28; j_gene: TRBJ2-3; d_gene: .; abundance: .; CDR3aa: CASSLLTDTQYF; CDR3nt: TGTGCCAGCAGTTTACTTACAGATACGCAGTATTTT
v_gene: TRBV6-6; j_gene: TRBJ1-4; d_gene: .; abundance: .; CDR3aa: CASSRDRSNEKLFF; CDR3nt: TGTGCCAGCAGTAGAGACAGATCTAATGAAAAACTGTTTTTT
v_gene: TRBV9; j_gene: TRBJ1-2; d_gene: TRBD1; abundance: .; CDR3aa: CASSTWTGLDGYTF; CDR3nt: TGTGCCAGCAGCACCTGGACAGGGCTTGATGGCTACACCTTC
v_gene: TRBV28; j_gene: TRBJ1-1; d_gene: .; abundance: .; CDR3aa: CASSLDPTGSNTEAFF; CDR3nt: TGTGCCAGCAGTTTAGACCCGACAGGATCCAACACTGAAGCTTTCTTT
v_gene: TRBV6-1; j_gene: TRBJ2-1; d_gene: TRBD2; abundance: few; CDR3aa: CASSDRLAVTYNEQFF; CDR3nt: TGTGCCAGCAGTGACCGACTAGCGGTTACCTACAATGAGCAGTTCTTC
v_gene: TRBV6-4; j_gene: TRBJ2-3; d_gene: TRBD1; abundance: .; CDR3aa: CASSRQGGSDTQYF; CDR3nt: TGTGCCAGCAGTCGACAGGGGGGGTCGGATACGCAGTATTTT
v_gene: TRBV30; j_gene: TRBJ2-5; d_gene: .; abundance: few; CDR3aa: CAWTIGGGLETQYF; CDR3nt: TGTGCCTGGACCATAGGGGGAGGGTTGGAGACCCAGTACTTC
v_gene: TRBV5-4; j_gene: TRBJ1-2; d_gene: .; abundance: .; CDR3aa: CASSLEPGRYGYTF; CDR3nt: TGTGCCAGCAGCTTGGAACCAGGGAGGTATGGCTACACCTTC
v_gene: TRBV7-8; j_gene: TRBJ2-7; d_gene: TRBD1; abundance: .; CDR3aa: CATSTWTGGYEQYF; CDR3nt: TGTGCCACCTCAACTTGGACAGGGGGCTACGAGCAGTACTTC
v_gene: TRBV18; j_gene: TRBJ1-5; d_gene: .; abundance: .; CDR3aa: CASSPRSGEGNQPQHF; CDR3nt: TGTGCCAGCTCACCCAGGTCCGGGGAGGGCAATCAGCCCCAGCATTTT
v_gene: TRBV4-3; j_gene: TRBJ1-1; d_gene: .; abundance: few; CDR3aa: CASSQDSAGVTEAFF; CDR3nt: TGCGCCAGCAGCCAAGATTCGGCAGGGGTGACTGAAGCTTTCTTT
v_gene: TRBV7-9; j_gene: TRBJ1-2; d_gene: .; abundance: few; CDR3aa: CASSLAQAHYGYTF; CDR3nt: TGTGCCAGCAGCTTAGCACAGGCCCACTATGGCTACACCTTC
v_gene: TRBV11-3; j_gene: TRBJ2-5; d_gene: .; abundance: .; CDR3aa: CASSPPLGQQETQYF; CDR3nt: TGTGCCAGCAGCCCCCCCCTGGGGCAGCAAGAGACCCAGTACTTC
v_gene: TRBV7-2; j_gene: TRBJ1-1; d_gene: .; abundance: .; CDR3aa: CASSMTVITEAFF; CDR3nt: TGTGCCAGCAGCATGACAGTGATCACTGAAGCTTTCTTT
v_gene: TRBV6-1; j_gene: TRBJ2-2; d_gene: .; abundance: .; CDR3aa: CASGRTVNTGELFF; CDR3nt: TGTGCCAGCGGAAGGACAGTTAACACCGGGGAGCTGTTTTTT
v_gene: TRBV6-1; j_gene: TRBJ1-2; d_gene: .; abundance: .; CDR3aa: CASTPTVFNGYTF; CDR3nt: TGTGCCAGCACCCCGACAGTTTTTAATGGCTACACCTTC
v_gene: TRBV10-3; j_gene: TRBJ1-4; d_gene: .; abundance: .; CDR3aa: CAISESLAEANEKLFF; CDR3nt: TGTGCCATCAGTGAGTCTCTGGCAGAAGCTAATGAAAAACTGTTTTTT
v_gene: TRBV6-1; j_gene: TRBJ2-7; d_gene: .; abundance: few; CDR3aa: CASSEAHGFEQYF; CDR3nt: TGTGCCAGCAGTGAAGCGCACGGGTTCGAGCAGTACTTC
v_gene: TRBV27; j_gene: TRBJ2-1; d_gene: .; abundance: .; CDR3aa: CASSGSSYNEQFF; CDR3nt: TGTGCCAGCAGTGGTAGCTCCTACAATGAGCAGTTCTTC
v_gene: TRBV11-2; j_gene: TRBJ1-2; d_gene: TRBD1; abundance: few; CDR3aa: CASIPGAGQGISYYGYTF; CDR3nt: TGTGCCAGCATCCCAGGAGCGGGACAGGGTATAAGTTACTATGGCTACACCTTC
v_gene: TRBV7-2; j_gene: TRBJ1-2; d_gene: .; abundance: few; CDR3aa: CASSLVQGGLYGYTF; CDR3nt: TGTGCCAGCAGCTTAGTACAGGGCGGGCTTTATGGCTACACCTTC
v_gene: TRBV27; j_gene: TRBJ2-7; d_gene: .; abundance: .; CDR3aa: CASSLGVMEGLHEQYF; CDR3nt: TGTGCCAGCAGTTTAGGCGTTATGGAGGGCCTTCATGAGCAGTACTTC
v_gene: TRBV4-1; j_gene: TRBJ2-1; d_gene: TRBD2; abundance: .; CDR3aa: CASSDVRGTSGSNEQFF; CDR3nt: TGCGCCAGCAGCGACGTCCGTGGGACTAGCGGGAGCAATGAGCAGTTCTTC
v_gene: TRBV29-1; j_gene: TRBJ2-1; d_gene: .; abundance: few; CDR3aa: CSVTSPNTEETYNEQFF; CDR3nt: TGCAGCGTGACTTCCCCGAACACGGAGGAGACGTACAATGAGCAGTTCTTC
v_gene: TRBV28; j_gene: TRBJ1-1; d_gene: TRBD1; abundance: few; CDR3aa: CASSSLLTGGFYENTEAFF; CDR3nt: TGTGCCAGCAGTTCTCTATTGACAGGGGGCTTTTATGAGAACACTGAAGCTTTCTTT
v_gene: TRBV2; j_gene: TRBJ1-4; d_gene: .; abundance: few; CDR3aa: CASRQTTTTNEKLFF; CDR3nt: TGTGCCAGCAGACAGACAACAACAACTAATGAAAAACTGTTTTTT
v_gene: TRBV7-9; j_gene: TRBJ2-1; d_gene: .; abundance: once; CDR3aa: CASSPTLPRAHNEQFF; CDR3nt: TGTGCCAGCAGCCCGACCCTCCCGAGGGCACACAATGAGCAGTTCTTC
v_gene: TRBV27; j_gene: TRBJ2-1; d_gene: .; abundance: few; CDR3aa: CASSPRGRYNEQFF; CDR3nt: TGTGCCAGCAGTCCCAGGGGTCGATACAATGAGCAGTTCTTC
v_gene: TRBV11-3; j_gene: TRBJ2-5; d_gene: TRBD2; abundance: few; CDR3aa: CASNGRGFQETQYF; CDR3nt: TGTGCCAGCAACGGGCGGGGGTTCCAAGAGACCCAGTACTTC
v_gene: TRBV10-1; j_gene: TRBJ2-1; d_gene: TRBD2; abundance: .; CDR3aa: CASSRENSGGINEQFF; CDR3nt: TGCGCCAGCAGTCGGGAGAACAGCGGGGGGATAAATGAGCAGTTCTTC
v_gene: TRBV7-2; j_gene: TRBJ1-1; d_gene: TRBD1; abundance: .; CDR3aa: CASSLTHTGQGNTEAFF; CDR3nt: TGTGCCAGCAGCTTAACGCATACGGGACAGGGGAACACTGAAGCTTTCTTT
v_gene: TRBV2; j_gene: TRBJ2-5; d_gene: .; abundance: .; CDR3aa: CASSERDTYQETQYF; CDR3nt: TGTGCCAGCAGCGAGCGGGACACCTACCAAGAGACCCAGTACTTC
v_gene: TRBV6-5; j_gene: TRBJ1-4; d_gene: .; abundance: .; CDR3aa: CASSPGGEDEKLFF; CDR3nt: TGTGCCAGCAGTCCCGGGGGGGAAGATGAAAAACTGTTTTTT